Shown below are 10 T cell receptor beta chains from a single sample sequenced in a study of technical replicates of blood from a few donors. Sequencing was performed with immunoSEQ multiplex PCR; in TCRdb, only in-frame clones are kept and a portion is missing. The table records under 80,000 clones, around 92% of them present only once. The sample was T cells isolated from PBMCs. The origin of the receptors is a human donor in good health. Some clones in this sample may be carry-over from other donors' samples.

The chain has TRBV6-4 and TRBJ2-1; 8 bases map to TRBD2. J lost 8 bases, V lost 4 bases, and 4 bases had no gene match. The CDR3 contains 13 residues. The germline CDR1 and CDR2 sequences are MRHNA and SNTAGT. The CDR3 loop is CASSVGLVDEQFF. In DNA form, the CDR3 reads TGTGCCAGCAGTGTGGGACTAGTCGATGAGCAGTTCTTC.

The rearrangement joins TRBV4-1 to TRBJ2-3; D perhaps matches TRBD2 (6 bases). V gave up 4 bases and J gave up 2 bases, with 13 bases separating them. Germline V gives CDR1 MGHRA, CDR2 YSYEKL. This CDR3 has 15 residues. CDR3 coding DNA: TGCGCCAGCAGCCTGTCCATGGACTACACAGATACGCAGTATTTT. Protein: CASSLSMDYTDTQYF.

This clone was counted only a few times. V and J are TRBV4-2 and TRBJ2-7; tentative D call: TRBD1 (5 bases). Trimming stripped 2 bases from V and 4 bases from J, with 18 bases between. This CDR3 is built from 16 residues. CDR1 and CDR2 from the germline V gene are LGHNA and YNFKEQ. In DNA form, the CDR3 reads TGTGCCAGCAGCCAACGACCAGGGTTTTGGGATTACGAGCAGTACTTC. This gives the protein CASSQRPGFWDYEQYF.

This chain links TRBV5-5 with TRBJ1-1; D unresolved. Trimming stripped 4 bases from V and 0 bases from J, with 13 bases between. The CDR3 spans 15 residues. Germline-derived CDR1 and CDR2 are SGHKS and YYEKEE (reference sequence). The CDR3 nucleotides are TGTGCCAGCAGCGTCAGACCGGGAATGAACACTGAAGCTTTCTTT. This translates into CASSVRPGMNTEAFF.

The V and J genes are TRBV28 and TRBJ2-7, with 8 bases aligning to TRBD1. The CDR3 is 15 amino acids. Germline CDR1 is MDHEN and CDR2 is SYDVKM. Germline trimming cut 5 bases from V and 2 bases from J; bases unmatched to any gene: 8. CDR3 in amino acids: CASSRPGGPAYEQYF. The CDR3 DNA reads as TGTGCCAGCAGTCGCCCAGGGGGCCCAGCCTACGAGCAGTACTTC.

The rearrangement joins TRBV28 to TRBJ1-2; 8 nucleotides line up with TRBD1. The CDR3 is made up of 15 amino acids. Germline CDR1 and CDR2: MDHEN and SYDVKM. V trimming: 3 bases; J trimming: 2 bases; junction bases outside the gene matches: 5. CDR3 coding DNA: TGTGCCAGCAGTTTCTCCGGGACAGGAAACTATGGCTACACCTTC. Its translation is CASSFSGTGNYGYTF.

This chain joins TRBV28 and TRBJ2-5; 8 bases line up with TRBD1. Germline assignment: CDR1 MDHEN and CDR2 SYDVKM. The CDR3 totals 14 residues. V was clipped by 4 bases and J by 7 bases; unmatched bases: 8. The CDR3 sequence: CASSYARGLVTQYF. DNA for the CDR3: TGTGCCAGCAGTTACGCCAGGGGGCTAGTGACCCAGTACTTC.

The V and J genes are TRBV4-1 and TRBJ2-7; 10 positions agree with TRBD2. There are 15 residues in the CDR3. The V gene end was trimmed by 3 bases and the J gene end by 3 bases; junction bases not matched to a gene: 5. Germline V gene sequence: CDR1 MGHRA, CDR2 YSYEKL. The CDR3: CASSQLAGVDYEQYF. The CDR3 DNA reads as TGCGCCAGCAGCCAGCTAGCGGGAGTTGACTACGAGCAGTACTTC.

This clone was observed a single time. V gene TRBV4-1 combines with J gene TRBJ2-3; D perhaps matches TRBD2 (8 bases). The CDR3 covers 15 residues. Between the trimmed V and J ends, which lost 4 bases and 4 bases, there was a span of 15 bases. CDR1 MGHRA and CDR2 YSYEKL come from the germline V gene. In DNA form, the CDR3 reads TGCGCCAGCAGCCTCAACAGGGGACTAGCAGATACGCAGTATTTT. Translated, it gives CASSLNRGLADTQYF.

This rearrangement joins TRBV30 to TRBJ2-3; 10 bases map to TRBD2. Trimming removed 4 bases from V and 3 bases from J; junction bases left unmatched: 7. The CDR3 loop spans 15 amino acids. CDR1 GTSNPN and CDR2 SVGIG come from the germline V gene (reference sequence). DNA for the CDR3: TGTGCCTGGAACCGTCTAGCGGGAGTAACAGATACGCAGTATTTT. Protein sequence: CAWNRLAGVTDTQYF.